A selection of T cell receptor beta chains follows, all from one sample in a study of T cell changes during pregnancy in multiple sclerosis. Produced via immunoSEQ multiplex PCR; TCRdb's table is partial and in-frame only. The sample contains approximately 88,000 clones, 90% to 95% of which appear only once. Here the sequenced sample was peripheral blood, taken in the second trimester of pregnancy. The source is a female donor with multiple sclerosis, enrolled in a pregnancy study. CDR3s include the opening cysteine and the closing phenylalanine or tryptophan. The D gene is left open where the match is weak. Expanded clones are given a class, and other clones once, few, many or no size at all.

clone_size j_call d_call v_call cdr3_nt cdr3_aa
once TRBJ1-1 TRBD1 TRBV18 TGTGCCAGCTCGCGCTCCCGGGACAGGACCATGAACACTGAAGCTTTCTTT CASSRSRDRTMNTEAFF
NA TRBJ2-3 TRBD1 TRBV5-1 TGCGCCAGCAGCCCAATCGGACAGGGGGGAAGGGATACGCAGTATTTT CASSPIGQGGRDTQYF
NA TRBJ2-5 TRBD2 TRBV15 TGTGCCACCAGCCGAGACGGGCTAGCGGGAGAGACCCAGTACTTC CATSRDGLAGETQYF
once TRBJ2-7 TRBD2 TRBV19 TGTGCCAGTAGTATTGTGACTAGCGGAAACTACGAGCAGTACTTC CASSIVTSGNYEQYF
NA TRBJ2-5 TRBD2 TRBV4-2 TGTGCCAGCAGCCAAGGCCAGCGGGAGGAAGAGACCCAGTACTTC CASSQGQREEETQYF
once TRBJ2-2 TRBD2 TRBV5-4 TGTGCCAGCAGCCGGGGGGATTACACCGGGGAGCTGTTTTTT CASSRGDYTGELFF
NA TRBJ1-5 NA TRBV5-1 TGCGCCAGCAGCTTGGCCCCAGGGGTTCTTCAGCCCCAGCATTTT CASSLAPGVLQPQHF
NA TRBJ1-1 NA TRBV19 TGTGCCAGTAGTATAGATCGGACAGAAGCTTTCTTT CASSIDRTEAFF
NA TRBJ2-3 NA TRBV4-1 TGCGCCAGCAGCTATAGCACAGATACGCAGTATTTT CASSYSTDTQYF
NA TRBJ2-7 TRBD1 TRBV27 TGTGCCAGCAGTTGGGGGGGACAGGGGTACAACGAGCAGTACTTC CASSWGGQGYNEQYF
NA TRBJ2-7 TRBD2 TRBV13 TGTGCCAGCAGCTTACGAGGGCTAGCGGGATCCGACGAGCAGTACTTC CASSLRGLAGSDEQYF
NA TRBJ2-2 NA TRBV7-3 TGTGCCAGCAGCTTATATCAGGGGCACGGGGAGCTGTTTTTT CASSLYQGHGELFF
NA TRBJ2-7 TRBD2 TRBV19 TGTGCCAGTAGTATCGGGGGGTTTGGAGGAGAGCAGTACTTC CASSIGGFGGEQYF
NA TRBJ1-4 TRBD1 TRBV19 TGTGCCAGTAGTCAGGGGGCTGTTGAAAAACTGTTTTTT CASSQGAVEKLFF
NA TRBJ2-1 NA TRBV5-1 TGCGCCAGCAGCTTGTTTAGTAATCTTGGTGAGCAGTTCTTC CASSLFSNLGEQFF
few TRBJ1-1 TRBD1 TRBV11-2 TGTGCCAGCAGCTTAGATGAATTAGACAGGGTGAACACTGAAGCTTTCTTT CASSLDELDRVNTEAFF
NA TRBJ1-3 NA TRBV30 TGTGCCTGGAGTGTATTCAGGGGCAAATCTGGAAACACCATATATTTT CAWSVFRGKSGNTIYF
NA TRBJ2-7 NA TRBV19 TGTGCCAGTAGACCCTTAGCCGGTCCCTCCTACGAGCAGTACTTC CASRPLAGPSYEQYF
NA TRBJ2-1 TRBD2 TRBV4-1 TGCGCCAGCCCAGCAAGAACTAGCGGGGGGAGCTCCTACAATGAGCAGTTCTTC CASPARTSGGSSYNEQFF
NA TRBJ1-2 NA TRBV27 TGTGCCAGCGCGGCGGGGGCCTCTAACTATGGCTACACCTTC CASAAGASNYGYTF
NA TRBJ1-1 TRBD1 TRBV7-2 TGTGCCAGCAGCTTAGACCCCAGGGGGCACACTGAAGCTTTCTTT CASSLDPRGHTEAFF
NA TRBJ1-1 NA TRBV7-3 TGTGCCAGCAGCCCCTACAGGGACACTGAAGCTTTCTTT CASSPYRDTEAFF
NA TRBJ2-4 TRBD1 TRBV5-6 TGTGCCAGCAGCTTTTCGGACAGGGAGAACATTCAGTACTTC CASSFSDRENIQYF
NA TRBJ2-7 NA TRBV5-1 TGCGCCAGCAGCTTGGTGCAGGGCCCCTACGAGCAGTACTTC CASSLVQGPYEQYF
NA TRBJ2-5 NA TRBV1 TGCACCAGCAGCCTTGTCCCCAGGGACTGCGGAAACCAAGAGACCCAGTACTTC CTSSLVPRDCGNQETQYF
NA TRBJ2-7 TRBD2 TRBV6-1 TGTGGAGCGGGACTAGTAGGGGCGGGCTACGAGCAGTACTTC CGAGLVGAGYEQYF
once TRBJ1-1 NA TRBV6-1 TGTGCCAGCAGTGAAGTATGGGCTACTGAAGCTTTCTTT CASSEVWATEAFF
NA TRBJ2-3 NA TRBV5-1 TGCGCCAGCCGTCGGACTAGCACAGATACGCAGTATTTT CASRRTSTDTQYF
once TRBJ2-5 NA TRBV9 TGTGCCAGCAGCGTAGGTGGCTTACAAGAGACCCAGTACTTC CASSVGGLQETQYF
NA TRBJ2-7 NA TRBV2 TGTGCCAGCAGTTCGCAGATTTCCTACGAGCAGTACTTC CASSSQISYEQYF
once TRBJ2-7 TRBD2 TRBV19 TGTGCCACCCGACTAGCGGGAGGGCCGAACGAGCAGTACTTC CATRLAGGPNEQYF
NA TRBJ2-1 TRBD2 TRBV5-5 TGTGCCAGCAGCCATAGCGGGAGGAATGAGCAGTTCTTC CASSHSGRNEQFF
NA TRBJ1-1 TRBD1 TRBV27 TGTGCCAGCAGTACCTACCGGGACAGGGGGAGGAACACTGAAGCTTTCTTT CASSTYRDRGRNTEAFF
once TRBJ1-3 NA TRBV9 TGTGCCAGCAGCGTAACAATCGGAAACACCATATATTTT CASSVTIGNTIYF
NA TRBJ2-3 TRBD1 TRBV7-2 TGTGCCAGCAGCTACGACAGGGGCCTGACAGATACGCAGTATTTT CASSYDRGLTDTQYF
NA TRBJ2-7 NA TRBV28 TGTGCCAGCAGCCTAGGAGCGTCTTTATTCTCCTACGAGCAGTACTTC CASSLGASLFSYEQYF
NA TRBJ2-5 NA TRBV19 TGTGCCAGTAGTTCTTCGGAGGCCCAGTACTTC CASSSSEAQYF
NA TRBJ2-7 NA TRBV19 TGTGCCAGTAGTATAATAACTAGCAGCTCCTACGAGCAGTACTTC CASSIITSSSYEQYF
NA TRBJ2-3 NA TRBV11-2 TGTGCCAGCAGCTTACGGGGGATTAGCACAGATACGCAGTATTTT CASSLRGISTDTQYF
NA TRBJ2-5 TRBD2 TRBV9 TGTGCCAGCAGCGCCAAGGCGGGAGTCCCCGAGACCCAGTACTTC CASSAKAGVPETQYF
NA TRBJ2-7 TRBD1 TRBV30 TGTGCCTGGAGTGGGCACAGGGGCGGCGAGCAGTACTTC CAWSGHRGGEQYF